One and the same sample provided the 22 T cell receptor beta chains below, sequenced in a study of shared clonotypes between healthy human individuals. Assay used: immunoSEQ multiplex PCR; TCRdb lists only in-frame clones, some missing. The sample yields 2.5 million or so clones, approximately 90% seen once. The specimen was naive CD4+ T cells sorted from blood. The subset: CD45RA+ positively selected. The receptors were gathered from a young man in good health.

The CDR3 DNA reads as TGTGCCATCAGTGGGGTAGCGGGGAGCACAGATACGCAGTATTTT. Translated: CAISGVAGSTDTQYF. The chain uses TRBV10-3 and TRBJ2-3, with 8 bases aligning to TRBD2. The CDR3 is 15 residues long. V lost 4 bases to trimming and J lost 0 bases; unmatched junction nucleotides: 3. Per germline, CDR1 ENHRY and CDR2 SYGVKD.

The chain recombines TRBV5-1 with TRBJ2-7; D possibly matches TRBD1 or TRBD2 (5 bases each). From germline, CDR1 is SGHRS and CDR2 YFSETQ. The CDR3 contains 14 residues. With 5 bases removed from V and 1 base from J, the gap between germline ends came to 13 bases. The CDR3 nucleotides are TGCGCCAGCAGACCCCGGGACGGATCCTACGAGCAGTACTTC. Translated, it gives CASRPRDGSYEQYF.

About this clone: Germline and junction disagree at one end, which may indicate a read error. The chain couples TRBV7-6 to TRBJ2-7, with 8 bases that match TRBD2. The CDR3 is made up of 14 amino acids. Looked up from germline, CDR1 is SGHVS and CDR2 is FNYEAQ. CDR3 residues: CANSPGGGPYEQYF. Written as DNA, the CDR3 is TGTGCCAACAGCCCGGGGGGGGGTCCCTACGAGCAGTACTTC. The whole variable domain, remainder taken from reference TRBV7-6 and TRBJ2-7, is GAGVSQSPRYKVTKRGQDVALRCDPISGHVSLYWYRQALGQGPEFLTYFNYEAQQDKSGLPNDRFSAERPEGSISTLTIQRTEQRDSAMYRCANSPGGGPYEQYFGPGTRLTVT.

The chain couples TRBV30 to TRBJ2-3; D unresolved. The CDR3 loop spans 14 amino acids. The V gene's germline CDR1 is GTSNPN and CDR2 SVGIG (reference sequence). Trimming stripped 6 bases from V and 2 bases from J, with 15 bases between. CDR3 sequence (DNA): TGTGCCTGTCGTACCACAAAACCCACAGATACGCAGTATTTT. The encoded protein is CACRTTKPTDTQYF.

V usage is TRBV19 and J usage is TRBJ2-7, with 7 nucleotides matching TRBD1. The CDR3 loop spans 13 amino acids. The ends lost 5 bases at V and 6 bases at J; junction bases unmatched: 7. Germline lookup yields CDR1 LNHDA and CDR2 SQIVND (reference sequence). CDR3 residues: CASSGSTGVEQYF. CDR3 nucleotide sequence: TGTGCCAGTAGTGGCTCCACAGGGGTCGAGCAGTACTTC.

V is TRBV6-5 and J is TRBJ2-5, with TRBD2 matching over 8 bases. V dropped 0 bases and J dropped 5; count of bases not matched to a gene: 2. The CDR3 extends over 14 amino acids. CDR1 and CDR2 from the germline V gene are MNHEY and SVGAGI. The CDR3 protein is CASSYSRGGETQYF. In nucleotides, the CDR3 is TGTGCCAGCAGTTACTCCCGGGGGGGGGAGACCCAGTACTTC.

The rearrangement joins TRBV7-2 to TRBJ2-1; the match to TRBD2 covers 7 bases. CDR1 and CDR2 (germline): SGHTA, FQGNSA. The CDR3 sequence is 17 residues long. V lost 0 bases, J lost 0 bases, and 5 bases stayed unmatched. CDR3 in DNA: TGTGCCAGCAGCTTAGCTAGCGGGTTACTCTCCTACAATGAGCAGTTCTTC. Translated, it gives CASSLASGLLSYNEQFF.

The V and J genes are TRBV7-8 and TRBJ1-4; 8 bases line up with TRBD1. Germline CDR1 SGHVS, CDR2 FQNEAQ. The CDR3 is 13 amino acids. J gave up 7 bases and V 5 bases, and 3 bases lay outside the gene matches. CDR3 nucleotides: TGTGCCAGCAGCCCCGGGACAGGTGAAAAACTGTTTTTT. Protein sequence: CASSPGTGEKLFF.

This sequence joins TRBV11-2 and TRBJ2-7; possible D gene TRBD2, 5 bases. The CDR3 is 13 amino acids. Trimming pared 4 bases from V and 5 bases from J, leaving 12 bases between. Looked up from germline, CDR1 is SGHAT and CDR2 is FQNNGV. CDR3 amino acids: CASSWASSDEQYF. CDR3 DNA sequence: TGTGCCAGCAGCTGGGCTAGCAGTGACGAGCAGTACTTC.

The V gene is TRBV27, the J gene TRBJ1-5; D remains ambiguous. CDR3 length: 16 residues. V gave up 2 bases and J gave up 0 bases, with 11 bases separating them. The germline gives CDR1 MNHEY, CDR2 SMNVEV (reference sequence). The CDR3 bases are TGTGCCAGCAGTTTAGTGATGGGTAATAGCAATCAGCCCCAGCATTTT. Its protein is CASSLVMGNSNQPQHF.

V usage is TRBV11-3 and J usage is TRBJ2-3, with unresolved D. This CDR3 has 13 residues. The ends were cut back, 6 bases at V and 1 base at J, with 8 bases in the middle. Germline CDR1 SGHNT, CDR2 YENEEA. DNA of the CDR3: TGTGCCAGCAGTTCAAGCGGCACAGATACGCAGTATTTT. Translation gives CASSSSGTDTQYF.

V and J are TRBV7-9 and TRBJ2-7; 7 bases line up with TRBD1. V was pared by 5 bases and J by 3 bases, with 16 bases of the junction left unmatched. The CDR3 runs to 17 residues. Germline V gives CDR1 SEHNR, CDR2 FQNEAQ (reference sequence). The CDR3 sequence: CASSGRVWTGKDYEQYF. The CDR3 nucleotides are TGTGCCAGCAGCGGTAGAGTGTGGACAGGTAAAGACTACGAGCAGTACTTC.

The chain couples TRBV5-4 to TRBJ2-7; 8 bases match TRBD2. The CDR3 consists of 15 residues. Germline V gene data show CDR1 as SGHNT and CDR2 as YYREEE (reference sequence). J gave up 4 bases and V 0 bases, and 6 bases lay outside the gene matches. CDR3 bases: TGTGCCAGCAGCTTGGGGGGACTAGTCGGGTACGAGCAGTACTTC. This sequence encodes CASSLGGLVGYEQYF.

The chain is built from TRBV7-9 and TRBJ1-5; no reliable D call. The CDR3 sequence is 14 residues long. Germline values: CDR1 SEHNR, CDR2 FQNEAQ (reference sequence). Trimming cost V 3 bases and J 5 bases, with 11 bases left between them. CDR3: CASSFRDQDQPQHF. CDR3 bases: TGTGCCAGCAGCTTTAGGGATCAGGATCAGCCCCAGCATTTT.

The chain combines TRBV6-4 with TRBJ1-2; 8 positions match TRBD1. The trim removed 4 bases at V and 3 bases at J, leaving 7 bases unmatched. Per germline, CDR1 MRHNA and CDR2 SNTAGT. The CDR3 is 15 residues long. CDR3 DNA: TGTGCCAGCAGTGTCTCCCCGACAGGGGACTATGGCTACACCTTC. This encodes CASSVSPTGDYGYTF.

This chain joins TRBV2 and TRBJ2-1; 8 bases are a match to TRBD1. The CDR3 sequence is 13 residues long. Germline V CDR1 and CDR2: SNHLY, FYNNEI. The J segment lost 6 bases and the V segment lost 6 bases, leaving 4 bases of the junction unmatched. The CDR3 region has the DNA TGTGCCAGCAGAGTAACAGGGGGCAATGAGCAGTTCTTC. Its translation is CASRVTGGNEQFF. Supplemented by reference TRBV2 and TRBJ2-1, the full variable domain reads EPEVTQTPSHQVTQMGQEVILRCVPISNHLYFYWYRQILGQKVEFLVSFYNNEISEKSEIFDDQFSVERPDGSNFTLKIRSTKLEDSAMYFCASRVTGGNEQFFGPGTRLTVL.

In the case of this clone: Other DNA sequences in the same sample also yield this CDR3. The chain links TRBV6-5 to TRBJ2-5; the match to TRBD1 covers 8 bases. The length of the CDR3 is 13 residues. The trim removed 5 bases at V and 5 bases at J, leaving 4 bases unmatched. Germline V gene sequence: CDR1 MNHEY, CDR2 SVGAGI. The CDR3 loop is CASSRTGTETQYF. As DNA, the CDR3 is TGTGCCAGCAGTCGGACAGGGACGGAGACCCAGTACTTC.

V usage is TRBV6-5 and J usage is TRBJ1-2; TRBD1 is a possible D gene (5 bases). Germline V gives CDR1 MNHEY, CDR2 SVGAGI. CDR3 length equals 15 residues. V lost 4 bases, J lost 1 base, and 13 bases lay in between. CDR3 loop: CASSSFPGLNYGYTF. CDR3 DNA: TGTGCCAGCAGTTCCTTTCCGGGACTTAACTATGGCTACACCTTC.

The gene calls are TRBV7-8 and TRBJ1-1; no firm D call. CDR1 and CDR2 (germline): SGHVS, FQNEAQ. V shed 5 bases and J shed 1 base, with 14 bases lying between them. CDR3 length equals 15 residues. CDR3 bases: TGTGCCAGCAGCCCGGCCGGGAGCTCGAACACTGAAGCTTTCTTT. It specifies CASSPAGSSNTEAFF. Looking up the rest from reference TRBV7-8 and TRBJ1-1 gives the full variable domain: GAGVSQSPRYKVAKRGQDVALRCDPISGHVSLFWYQQALGQGPEFLTYFQNEAQLDKSGLPSDRFFAERPEGSVSTLKIQRTQQEDSAVYLCASSPAGSSNTEAFFGQGTRLTVV.

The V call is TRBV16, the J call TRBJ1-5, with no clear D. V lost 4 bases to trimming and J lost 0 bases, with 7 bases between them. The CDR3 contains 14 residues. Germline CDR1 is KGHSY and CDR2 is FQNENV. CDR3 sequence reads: CASSRSNSNQPQHF. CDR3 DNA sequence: TGTGCCAGCAGCCGATCAAATAGCAATCAGCCCCAGCATTTT. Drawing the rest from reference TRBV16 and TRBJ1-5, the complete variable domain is GEEVAQTPKHLVRGEGQKAKLYCAPIKGHSYVFWYQQVLKNEFKFLISFQNENVFDETGMPKERFSAKCLPNSPCSLEIQATKLEDSAVYFCASSRSNSNQPQHFGDGTRLSIL.

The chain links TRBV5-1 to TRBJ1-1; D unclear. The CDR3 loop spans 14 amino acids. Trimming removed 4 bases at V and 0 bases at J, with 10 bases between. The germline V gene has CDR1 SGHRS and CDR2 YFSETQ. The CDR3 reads CASSQQSMNTEAFF. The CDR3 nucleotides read TGCGCCAGCAGCCAACAGAGCATGAACACTGAAGCTTTCTTT.

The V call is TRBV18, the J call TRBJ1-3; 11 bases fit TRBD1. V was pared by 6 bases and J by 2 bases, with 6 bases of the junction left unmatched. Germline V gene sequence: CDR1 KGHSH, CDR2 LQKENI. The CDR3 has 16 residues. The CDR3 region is CASSRDRGSPGNTIYF. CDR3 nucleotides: TGTGCCAGCTCGCGGGACAGGGGGTCCCCTGGAAACACCATATATTTT. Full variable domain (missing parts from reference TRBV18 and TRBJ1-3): NAGVMQNPRHLVRRRGQEARLRCSPMKGHSHVYWYRQLPEEGLKFMVYLQKENIIDESGMPKERFSAEFPKEGPSILRIQQVVRGDSAAYFCASSRDRGSPGNTIYFGEGSWLTVV.